This TCR beta chain was sequenced for a study of T-cell reconstitution after alpha-beta-depleted transplantation in children. Molecular barcoding with unique molecular identifiers was used for the TCRbeta library. MiXCR, run by TCRdb on the PCR reads, gives a single entry per CDR3 protein. The sample lists some 600,000 distinct CDR3 sequences; roughly 15% were seen once. The table lists this clonotype with many counts. V dropped 6 bases and J dropped 1; count of bases not matched to a gene: 6. Germline values: CDR1 DFQATT, CDR2 SNEGSKA (reference sequence). The CDR3 runs 13 residues. This clonotype was obtained from a human donor who donated a stem cell graft to a child with acute myeloid leukemia. The chain is built from TRBV20-1 and TRBJ2-7; 7 bases are a match to TRBD1. Source: PBMCs from the stem cell graft donor, taken from the stem cell graft. This chain's CDR3 is CSASPGQSYEQYF. CDR3 sequence (DNA): TGCAGTGCCAGCCCGGGACAGTCCTACGAGCAGTACTTC.